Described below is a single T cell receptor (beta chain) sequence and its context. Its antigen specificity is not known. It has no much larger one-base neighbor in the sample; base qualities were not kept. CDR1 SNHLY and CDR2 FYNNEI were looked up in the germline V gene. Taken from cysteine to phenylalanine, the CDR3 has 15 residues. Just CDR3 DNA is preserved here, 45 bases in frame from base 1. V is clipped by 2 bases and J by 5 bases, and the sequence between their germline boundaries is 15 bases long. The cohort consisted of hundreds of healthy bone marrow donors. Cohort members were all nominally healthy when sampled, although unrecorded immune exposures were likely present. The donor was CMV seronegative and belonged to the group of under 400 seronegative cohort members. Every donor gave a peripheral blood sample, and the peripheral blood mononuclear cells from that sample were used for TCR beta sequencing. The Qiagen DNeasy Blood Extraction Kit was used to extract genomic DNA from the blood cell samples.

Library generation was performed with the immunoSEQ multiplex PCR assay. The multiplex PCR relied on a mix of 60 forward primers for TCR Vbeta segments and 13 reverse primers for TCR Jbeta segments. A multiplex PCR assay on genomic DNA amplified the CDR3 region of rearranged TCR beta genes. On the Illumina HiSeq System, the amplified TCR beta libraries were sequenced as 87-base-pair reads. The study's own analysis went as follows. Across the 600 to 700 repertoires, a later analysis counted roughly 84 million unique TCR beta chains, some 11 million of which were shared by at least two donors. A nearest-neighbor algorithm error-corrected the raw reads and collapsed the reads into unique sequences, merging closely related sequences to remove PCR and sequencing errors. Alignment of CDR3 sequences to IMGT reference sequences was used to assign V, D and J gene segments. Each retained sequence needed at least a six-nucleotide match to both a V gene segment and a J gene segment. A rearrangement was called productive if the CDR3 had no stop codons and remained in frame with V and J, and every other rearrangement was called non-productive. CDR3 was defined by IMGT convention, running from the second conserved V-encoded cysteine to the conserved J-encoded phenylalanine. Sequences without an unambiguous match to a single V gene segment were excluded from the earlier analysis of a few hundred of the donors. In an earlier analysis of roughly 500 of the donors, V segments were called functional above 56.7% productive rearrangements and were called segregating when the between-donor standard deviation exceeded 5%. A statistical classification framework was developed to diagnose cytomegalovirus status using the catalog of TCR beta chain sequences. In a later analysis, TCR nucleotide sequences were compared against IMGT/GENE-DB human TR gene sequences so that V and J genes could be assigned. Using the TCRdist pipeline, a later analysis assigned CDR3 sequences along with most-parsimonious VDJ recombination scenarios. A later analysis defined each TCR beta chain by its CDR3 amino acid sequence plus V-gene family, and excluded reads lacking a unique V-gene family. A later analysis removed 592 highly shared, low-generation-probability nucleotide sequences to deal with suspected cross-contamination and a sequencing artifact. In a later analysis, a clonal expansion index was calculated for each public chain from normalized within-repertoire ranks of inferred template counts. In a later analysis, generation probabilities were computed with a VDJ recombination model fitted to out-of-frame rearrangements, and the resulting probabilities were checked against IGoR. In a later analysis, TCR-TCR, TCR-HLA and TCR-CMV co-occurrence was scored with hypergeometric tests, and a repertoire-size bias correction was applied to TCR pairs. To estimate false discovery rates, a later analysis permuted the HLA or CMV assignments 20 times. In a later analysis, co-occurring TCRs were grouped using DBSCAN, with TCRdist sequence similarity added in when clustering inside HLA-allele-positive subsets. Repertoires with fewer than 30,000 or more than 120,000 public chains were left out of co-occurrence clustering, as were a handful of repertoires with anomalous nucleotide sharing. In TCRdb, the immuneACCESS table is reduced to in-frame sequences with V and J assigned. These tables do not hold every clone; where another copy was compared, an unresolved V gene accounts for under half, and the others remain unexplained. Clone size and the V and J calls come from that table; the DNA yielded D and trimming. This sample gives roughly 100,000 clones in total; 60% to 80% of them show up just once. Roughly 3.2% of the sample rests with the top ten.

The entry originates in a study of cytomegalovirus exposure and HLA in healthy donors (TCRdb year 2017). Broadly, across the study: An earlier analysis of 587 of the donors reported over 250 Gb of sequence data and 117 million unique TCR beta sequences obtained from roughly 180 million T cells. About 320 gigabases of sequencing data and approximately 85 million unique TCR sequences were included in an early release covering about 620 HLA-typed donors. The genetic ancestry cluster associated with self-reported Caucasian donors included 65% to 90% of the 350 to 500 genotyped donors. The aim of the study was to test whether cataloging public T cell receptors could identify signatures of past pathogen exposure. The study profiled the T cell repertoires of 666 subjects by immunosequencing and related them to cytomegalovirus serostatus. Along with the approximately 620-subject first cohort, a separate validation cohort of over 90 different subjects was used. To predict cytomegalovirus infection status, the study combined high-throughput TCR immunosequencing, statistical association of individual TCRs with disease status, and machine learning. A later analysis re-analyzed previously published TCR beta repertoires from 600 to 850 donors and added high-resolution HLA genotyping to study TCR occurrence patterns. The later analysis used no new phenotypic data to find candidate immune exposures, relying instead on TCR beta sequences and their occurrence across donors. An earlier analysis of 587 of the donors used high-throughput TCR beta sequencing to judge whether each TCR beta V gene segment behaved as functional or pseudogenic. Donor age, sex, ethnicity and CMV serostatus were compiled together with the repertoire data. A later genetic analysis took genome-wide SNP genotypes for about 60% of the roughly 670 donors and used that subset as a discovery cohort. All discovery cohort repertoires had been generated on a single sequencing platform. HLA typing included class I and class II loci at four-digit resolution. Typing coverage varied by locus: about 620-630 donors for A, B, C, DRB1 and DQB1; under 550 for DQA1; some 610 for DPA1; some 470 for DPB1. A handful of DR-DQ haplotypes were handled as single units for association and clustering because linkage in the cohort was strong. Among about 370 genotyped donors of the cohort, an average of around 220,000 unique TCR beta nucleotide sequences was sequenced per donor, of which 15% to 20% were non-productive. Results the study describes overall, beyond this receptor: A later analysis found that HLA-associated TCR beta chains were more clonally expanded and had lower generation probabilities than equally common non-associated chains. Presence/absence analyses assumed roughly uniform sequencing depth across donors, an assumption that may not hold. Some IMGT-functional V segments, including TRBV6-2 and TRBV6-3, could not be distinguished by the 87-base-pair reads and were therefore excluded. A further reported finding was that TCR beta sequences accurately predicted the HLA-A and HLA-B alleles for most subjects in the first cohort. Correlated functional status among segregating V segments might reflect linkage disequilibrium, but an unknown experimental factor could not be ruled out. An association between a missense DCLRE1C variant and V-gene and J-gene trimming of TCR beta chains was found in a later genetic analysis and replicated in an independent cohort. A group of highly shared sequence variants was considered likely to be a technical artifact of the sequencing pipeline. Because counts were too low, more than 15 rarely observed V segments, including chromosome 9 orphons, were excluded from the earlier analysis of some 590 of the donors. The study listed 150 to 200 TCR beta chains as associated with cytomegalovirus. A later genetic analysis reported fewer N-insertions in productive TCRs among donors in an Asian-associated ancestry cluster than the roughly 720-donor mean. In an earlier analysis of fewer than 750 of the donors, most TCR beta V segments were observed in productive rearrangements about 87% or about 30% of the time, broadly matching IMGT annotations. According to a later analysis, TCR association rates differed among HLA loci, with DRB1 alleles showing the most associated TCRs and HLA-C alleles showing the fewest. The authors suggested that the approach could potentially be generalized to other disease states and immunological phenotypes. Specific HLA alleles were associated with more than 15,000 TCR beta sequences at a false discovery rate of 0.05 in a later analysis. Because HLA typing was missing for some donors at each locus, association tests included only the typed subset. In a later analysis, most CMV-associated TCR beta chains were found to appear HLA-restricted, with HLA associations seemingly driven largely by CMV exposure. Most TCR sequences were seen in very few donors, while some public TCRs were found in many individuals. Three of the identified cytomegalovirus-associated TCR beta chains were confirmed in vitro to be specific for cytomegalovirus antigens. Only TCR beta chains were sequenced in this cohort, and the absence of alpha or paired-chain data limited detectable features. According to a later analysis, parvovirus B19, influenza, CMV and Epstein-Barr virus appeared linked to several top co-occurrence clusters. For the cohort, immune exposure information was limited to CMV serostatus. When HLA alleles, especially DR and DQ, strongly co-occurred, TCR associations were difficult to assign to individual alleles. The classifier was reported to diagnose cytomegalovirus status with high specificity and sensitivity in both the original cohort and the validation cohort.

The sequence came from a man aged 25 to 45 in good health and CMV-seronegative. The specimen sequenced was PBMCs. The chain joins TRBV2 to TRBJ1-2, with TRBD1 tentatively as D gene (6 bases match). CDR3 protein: CASSESTGIIYGYTF. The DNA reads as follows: TGTGCCAGCAGTGAAAGTACAGGGATTATTTATGGCTACACCTTC.